This is a list of T cell receptor beta chains from one sample in a study of PD-1 blockade in classical Hodgkin lymphoma. Profiled with immunoSEQ multiplex PCR; TCRdb holds only in-frame clones, not every one. The sample contains some 19,000 clones, 80% of which appear only once. Sequenced here: peripheral blood mononuclear cells (PBMCs), sampled before the fourth cycle of nivolumab. The receptors were sampled from a human donor with classical Hodgkin lymphoma. Both conserved end residues are part of each CDR3. A D gene is named only where the DNA matches it firmly.

D gene	V gene	J gene	CDR3 DNA	CDR3 protein
TRBD1	TRBV10-3	TRBJ1-2	TGTGCCGCGCAGGGGGGCGCTGGCTACACCTTC	CAAQGGAGYTF
TRBD2	TRBV14	TRBJ2-2	TGTGCCAGCAGCCACTTCCGACTAGCCTCTACGAACACCGGGGAGCTGTTTTTT	CASSHFRLASTNTGELFF
-	TRBV27	TRBJ2-1	TGTGCCAGCAGTTTAAGACAGGGGAGGGATGAGCAGTTCTTC	CASSLRQGRDEQFF
-	TRBV6-6	TRBJ2-5	TGTGCCAGCAGTTACCAGGGGCAGGGGTACCAAGAGACCCAGTACTTC	CASSYQGQGYQETQYF
-	TRBV15	TRBJ1-6	TGTGCCACCAGCACAGGGCTACCCTCAAATTCACCCCTCCACTTT	CATSTGLPSNSPLHF
-	TRBV11-3	TRBJ1-6	TGTGCCAGCAGCCTCGGGGCTGCCTCGAGGACCCTCCACTTT	CASSLGAASRTLHF
TRBD2	TRBV7-2	TRBJ2-7	TGTGCCAGCAGCAGGACTAGCGGGAGACCCTTCTCCTACGAGCAGTACTTC	CASSRTSGRPFSYEQYF
-	TRBV5-1	TRBJ2-5	TGCGCCAGCAGTCGGGGCCCGGGAGAGACCCAGTACTTC	CASSRGPGETQYF
-	TRBV19	TRBJ2-5	TGTGCCAGTAGTTCCCGTTGGGGAGAGACCCAGTACTTC	CASSSRWGETQYF
-	TRBV7-9	TRBJ1-1	TGTGCCAGCAGCTTAGTTGGCCGATGGCTGACGAACACTGAAGCTTTCTTT	CASSLVGRWLTNTEAFF
TRBD1	TRBV10-3	TRBJ1-2	TGTGCCATCAGACAGGGGGCTAGCTATGGCTACACCTTC	CAIRQGASYGYTF
-	TRBV13	TRBJ1-2	TGTGCCAGCAGCTTAGTCAGGGGAGGTGGCTACACCTTC	CASSLVRGGGYTF